These 27 T cell receptor beta chains originate from one sample sequenced in a study of cytomegalovirus exposure and HLA in healthy donors (dated 2017 in TCRdb). The library was obtained by the immunoSEQ multiplex PCR assay. A mixture of 60 forward primers for TCR Vbeta segments and 13 reverse primers for TCR Jbeta segments was used in the multiplex PCR. TCRdb limited this immuneACCESS table to in-frame rearrangements with V and J called. A share of clones is missing; checked studies link under half to unresolved V genes, and the rest is unexplained. This sample gives more than 85,000 clones in total; about 90% of them show up just once. The ten biggest clones cover about 1.8% of the sample. The sample comprised PBMCs. The receptors derive from a middle-aged man in good health and CMV-seronegative.

V gene TRBV27 combines with J gene TRBJ1-6; weak D call: TRBD1 (6 bases). The CDR3 loop spans 14 amino acids. Germline CDR1 and CDR2: MNHEY and SMNVEV (reference sequence). The V gene lost 6 bases and the J gene lost 0 bases, with 6 bases spanning the gap. The CDR3 DNA follows: TGTGCCAGCAGGGACAGCTCCTATAATTCACCCCTCCACTTT. Its translation: CASRDSSYNSPLHF.

The genes are TRBV28 and TRBJ2-4, with 7 bases identical to TRBD2. Germline CDR1 and CDR2: MDHEN and SYDVKM. V was clipped by 5 bases and J by 0 bases; unmatched bases: 4. The CDR3 is 15 amino acids. The chain's CDR3 is CASSRAGSAKNIQYF. In DNA, the CDR3 is TGTGCCAGCAGTAGAGCGGGGTCAGCCAAAAACATTCAGTACTTC.

V is TRBV7-2 and J is TRBJ1-5, with TRBD1 matching over 8 bases. The CDR3 is made up of 15 amino acids. Per germline, CDR1 SGHTA and CDR2 FQGNSA. V lost 5 bases and J lost 4; bases outside the gene matches: 7. Here the CDR3 reads CASSQFGQGNQPQHF. As DNA, the CDR3 is TGTGCCAGCAGCCAATTCGGACAGGGTAATCAGCCCCAGCATTTT.

This chain connects TRBV5-6 to TRBJ1-2; 8 nucleotides agree with TRBD1. The V and J ends lost 2 bases and 5 bases, in that order; junction bases with no gene match: 8. This CDR3 is built from 15 residues. Germline V CDR1 and CDR2: SGHDT, YYEEEE. In nucleotides, the CDR3 is TGTGCCAGCAGCTTAAGCAGGGGGCGCTGGTATGGCTACACCTTC. Translation gives CASSLSRGRWYGYTF.

This clone has only a few counts. This chain connects TRBV13 to TRBJ1-1; TRBD1 matches 9 bases. Germline V gene data show CDR1 as PRHDT and CDR2 as FYEKMQ (reference sequence). The V segment lost 4 bases and the J segment 4 bases; nucleotides outside the gene matches: 7. The CDR3 extends over 15 amino acids. The CDR3 loop reads CASSWDRAFATEAFF. In nucleotides, the CDR3 is TGTGCCAGCAGCTGGGACAGGGCCTTTGCCACTGAAGCTTTCTTT.

The rearrangement links TRBV11-2 to TRBJ1-4, with a tentative D call TRBD1 (6 bases). Deletions cut 5 bases from V and 0 bases from J, with 16 bases between. CDR3 size: 17 residues. Germline CDR1 and CDR2: SGHAT and FQNNGV. The CDR3 loop is CASSPSPTGSTNEKLFF. CDR3 nucleotides: TGTGCCAGCAGCCCCTCCCCTACAGGGTCAACTAATGAAAAACTGTTTTTT.

The chain employs TRBV5-8 and TRBJ1-2, with D possibly TRBD1 on 5 matching bases. Germline lookup yields CDR1 SGHTS and CDR2 YDEGEE. The V end lost 3 bases, the J end lost 2 bases, and 14 bases lay between the germline ends. This CDR3 contains 15 residues. CDR3 residues: CASSWVGARNYGYTF. The CDR3 bases are TGTGCCAGCAGCTGGGTTGGGGCAAGGAACTATGGCTACACCTTC.

V is TRBV5-6 and J is TRBJ2-7; TRBD2 matches at 8 bases. This CDR3 contains 15 residues. Germline CDR1 SGHDT, CDR2 YYEEEE. J gave up 0 bases and V 4 bases, and 6 bases lay outside the gene matches. CDR3 DNA: TGTGCCAGCAGCGCCACGGGGGGGACCTCCTACGAGCAGTACTTC. Amino acids: CASSATGGTSYEQYF. The full variable domain, its missing parts supplied by reference TRBV5-6 and TRBJ2-7, is DAGVTQSPTHLIKTRGQQVTLRCSPKSGHDTVSWYQQALGQGPQFIFQYYEEEERQRGNFPDRFSGHQFPNYSSELNVNALLLGDSALYLCASSATGGTSYEQYFGPGTRLTVT.

This rearrangement joins TRBV27 to TRBJ2-1, with 7 bases that match TRBD1. CDR3 length: 15 residues. V trimming: 3 bases; J trimming: 6 bases; junction bases outside the gene matches: 8. Germline-derived CDR1 and CDR2 are MNHEY and SMNVEV (reference sequence). The CDR3 sequence: CASSFFFAGGNEQFF. The CDR3 DNA reads as TGTGCCAGCAGTTTTTTTTTCGCAGGGGGCAATGAGCAGTTCTTC.

The rearrangement uses TRBV20-1 and TRBJ2-1; D unclear. Germline assignment: CDR1 DFQATT and CDR2 SNEGSKA (reference sequence). This CDR3 has 11 amino acids. V lost 2 bases and J lost 7, with 6 bases in between. The CDR3 DNA reads TGCAGTGCTAGACTACGGAATGAGCAGTTCTTC. It encodes CSARLRNEQFF.

The count of this clone is one. The genes are TRBV7-6 and TRBJ2-5; TRBD1 is a possible D gene (6 bases). The V gene lost 5 bases and the J gene lost 5 bases, with 12 bases spanning the gap. CDR3 length equals 13 residues. CDR1 SGHVS and CDR2 FNYEAQ come from the germline V gene. The CDR3 loop reads CASSPTGWETQYF. The CDR3 DNA sequence: TGTGCCAGCAGCCCGACAGGATGGGAGACCCAGTACTTC.

The genes are TRBV5-1 and TRBJ2-7; TRBD1 agrees at 7 bases. The CDR3 covers 14 residues. CDR1 and CDR2 (germline): SGHRS, YFSETQ. The ends lost 4 bases at V and 3 bases at J; junction bases unmatched: 7. The chain's CDR3 is CASSARQGFYEQYF. DNA of the CDR3: TGCGCCAGCAGCGCGCGACAGGGTTTCTACGAGCAGTACTTC. Full variable domain (outside the CDR3, taken from reference TRBV5-1 and TRBJ2-7): KAGVTQTPRYLIKTRGQQVTLSCSPISGHRSVSWYQQTPGQGLQFLFEYFSETQRNKGNFPGRFSGRQFSNSRSEMNVSTLELGDSALYLCASSARQGFYEQYFGPGTRLTVT.

This chain links TRBV5-6 with TRBJ2-3, with no clear D. The CDR3 length is 15 residues. CDR1 and CDR2 from the germline V gene are SGHDT and YYEEEE. V lost 0 bases and J 0 bases, leaving 8 bases between the germline ends. The DNA of the CDR3 is TGTGCCAGCAGCTTGGTAGAGCTTAGCACAGATACGCAGTATTTT. Translating gives CASSLVELSTDTQYF. Full variable domain (remainder filled in from reference TRBV5-6 and TRBJ2-3): DAGVTQSPTHLIKTRGQQVTLRCSPKSGHDTVSWYQQALGQGPQFIFQYYEEEERQRGNFPDRFSGHQFPNYSSELNVNALLLGDSALYLCASSLVELSTDTQYFGPGTRLTVL.

The chain carries TRBV2 and TRBJ2-3; 10 bases map to TRBD2. Germline V CDR1 and CDR2: SNHLY, FYNNEI. J lost 2 bases, V lost 9 bases, and 5 bases had no gene match. This CDR3 region has 14 residues. The chain's CDR3 is CASLSGGVTDTQYF. The CDR3 region has the DNA TGTGCCAGTTTAAGCGGGGGGGTCACAGATACGCAGTATTTT.

For the CDR3, the DNA is TGTGCCAGCACTCCCAGGGTTGGCAATCAGCCCCAGCATTTT. Translating gives CASTPRVGNQPQHF. The chain carries TRBV27 and TRBJ1-5; tentatively, D is TRBD1 (5 bases). The germline V gene encodes CDR1 MNHEY and CDR2 SMNVEV (reference sequence). The CDR3 contains 14 residues. Trimming took 7 bases from V and 2 from J, leaving 12 bases between them.

The chain couples TRBV10-3 to TRBJ1-4, with a weak D call TRBD1 (6 bases). This CDR3 contains 14 residues. Trimming pared 10 bases from V and 0 bases from J, leaving 12 bases between. The germline gives CDR1 ENHRY, CDR2 SYGVKD. CDR3 nucleotide sequence: TGTGCCACCCGGGACATTGCAACTAATGAAAAACTGTTTTTT. Protein: CATRDIATNEKLFF.

The rearrangement joins TRBV7-2 to TRBJ1-2, with D hard to call. V was clipped by 1 base and J by 8 bases, with 5 bases between them. CDR1 and CDR2 from the germline V gene are SGHTA and FQGNSA. CDR3 length: 11 amino acids. CDR3 loop: CASSLGQGYTF. CDR3 nucleotide sequence: TGTGCCAGCAGCTTAGGGCAGGGCTACACCTTC.

V is TRBV7-8 and J is TRBJ2-1; TRBD1 agrees at 10 bases. Trimming removed 5 bases from V and 7 bases from J; junction bases left unmatched: 11. The CDR3 length is 16 residues. Germline lookup yields CDR1 SGHVS and CDR2 FQNEAQ. The CDR3 DNA follows: TGTGCCAGCAGCCCCCCCGACAGGGGGCATGGGAATGAGCAGTTCTTC. As protein: CASSPPDRGHGNEQFF. Based on the CDR3 plus reference TRBV7-8 and TRBJ2-1, the full variable domain is GAGVSQSPRYKVAKRGQDVALRCDPISGHVSLFWYQQALGQGPEFLTYFQNEAQLDKSGLPSDRFFAERPEGSVSTLKIQRTQQEDSAVYLCASSPPDRGHGNEQFFGPGTRLTVL.

A single count supports this clone. V is TRBV6-5 and J is TRBJ2-1, with 10 bases identical to TRBD2. Trimming took 8 bases from V and 2 from J; bases not matched to a gene: 6. CDR3 length: 15 amino acids. Per the germline V gene, CDR1 is MNHEY and CDR2 is SVGAGI. For the CDR3, the DNA is TGTGCCAGCTTTAAGCGGGGGGGAACCTACAATGAGCAGTTCTTC. This codes for CASFKRGGTYNEQFF.

The CDR3, as DNA: TGTGCCAGCAGCTTAGGGGACAGACCTTTCTCTGGAAACACCATATATTTT. Translation: CASSLGDRPFSGNTIYF. The chain carries TRBV7-9 and TRBJ1-3; 7 bases align to TRBD1. The junction had 6 bases not matched to a gene; V was cut back by 1 base and J by 0 bases. The CDR3 runs to 17 residues. Germline-derived CDR1 and CDR2 are SEHNR and FQNEAQ (reference sequence). The variable domain in full, completed from reference TRBV7-9 and TRBJ1-3, reads DTGVSQNPRHKITKRGQNVTFRCDPISEHNRLYWYRQTLGQGPEFLTYFQNEAQLEKSRLLSDRFSAERPKGSFSTLEIQRTEQGDSAMYLCASSLGDRPFSGNTIYFGEGSWLTVV.

The chain combines TRBV7-2 with TRBJ2-7; perhaps TRBD1 as D (5 bases). The CDR3 loop spans 12 amino acids. V dropped 4 bases and J dropped 3 bases, with 7 bases sitting between them. CDR1 and CDR2 (germline): SGHTA, FQGNSA. The CDR3 is CASSYDSYEQYF. The CDR3 coding sequence is TGTGCCAGCAGCTATGACAGCTACGAGCAGTACTTC.

The V call is TRBV6-1, the J call TRBJ1-1; D ambiguous. The CDR3 totals 15 residues. The V gene lost 1 base and the J gene lost 1 base, with 10 bases spanning the gap. Germline lookup yields CDR1 MNHNS and CDR2 SASEGT. For the CDR3, the DNA is TGTGCCAGCAGTGAAGGACAATTAAGGAACACTGAAGCTTTCTTT. Its translation is CASSEGQLRNTEAFF.

The gene calls are TRBV7-2 and TRBJ1-5; a weak D match, TRBD1 (5 bases). The V end was cut by 5 bases, the J end by 7 bases, with 18 bases between. The germline V gene has CDR1 SGHTA and CDR2 FQGNSA. CDR3 length: 15 amino acids. The CDR3 reads CASSLRGILGQPQHF. For the CDR3, the DNA is TGTGCCAGCAGCCTTAGGGGTATCCTCGGACAGCCCCAGCATTTT.

The V call is TRBV9, the J call TRBJ2-7; the D is unclear. This CDR3 has 14 amino acids. From germline, CDR1 is SGDLS and CDR2 YYNGEE. V was clipped by 0 bases and J by 0 bases, with 7 bases between them. CDR3 protein: CASSVEASSYEQYF. The CDR3 DNA is TGTGCCAGCAGCGTAGAGGCTAGCTCCTACGAGCAGTACTTC.

V is TRBV7-9 and J is TRBJ1-2; D perhaps matches TRBD1 (6 bases). This CDR3 contains 15 residues. V was clipped by 1 base and J by 8 bases, with 17 bases between them. The V gene's germline CDR1 is SEHNR and CDR2 FQNEAQ (reference sequence). This CDR3 reads CASSLGGTPGEGYTF. CDR3 coding DNA: TGTGCCAGCAGCTTAGGGGGGACACCTGGAGAGGGCTACACCTTC.

The rearrangement uses TRBV28 and TRBJ1-5; D gene unclear. CDR1 MDHEN and CDR2 SYDVKM come from the germline V gene. V was cut by 3 bases and J by 0 bases, with 6 bases left in between. The CDR3 consists of 14 residues. Here the CDR3 reads CASSLGGSNQPQHF. CDR3 bases: TGTGCCAGCAGTTTGGGAGGTAGCAATCAGCCCCAGCATTTT.

This rearrangement joins TRBV28 to TRBJ2-6; 7 nucleotides agree with TRBD1. The CDR3 consists of 15 residues. The germline gives CDR1 MDHEN, CDR2 SYDVKM. With V trimmed by 10 bases and J by 3 bases, 9 bases remained unmatched. Here the CDR3 DNA reads TGTGCCACAAAGGGGGCCCACTTTGGGGCCAACGTCCTGACTTTC. Amino acids: CATKGAHFGANVLTF.